Listed below are T cell receptor beta chains from one sample, sequenced in a study of blood T cell repertoires in COVID-19. Using immunoSEQ multiplex PCR, the repertoire was profiled, and TCRdb retains in-frame clones only, with some absent. The table lists approximately 220,000 clones, roughly 84% of them singletons. The sequencing input was peripheral blood. The receptor source for this set is a woman aged 60 to 75 who had recovered from COVID-19. Each CDR3 is given with its conserved first and last residue. Each record gives: D gene, clone size, V gene, J gene, CDR3 length, CDR3 DNA, CDR3 protein. The D gene is left open where the match is weak. Part of the rows lack a size; the others show once, few, many or a class for expanded clones.

D gene: NA; clone size: NA; V gene: TRBV5-1; J gene: TRBJ1-1; CDR3 length: 14; CDR3 DNA: TGCGCCAGCAGCCCCGGCAGGCTGAACACTGAAGCTTTCTTT; CDR3 protein: CASSPGRLNTEAFF
D gene: TRBD2; clone size: NA; V gene: TRBV19; J gene: TRBJ2-3; CDR3 length: 15; CDR3 DNA: TGTGCCAGTAGTAAAACGGGGGGAGGCACAGATACGCAGTATTTT; CDR3 protein: CASSKTGGGTDTQYF
D gene: NA; clone size: NA; V gene: TRBV30; J gene: TRBJ1-1; CDR3 length: 16; CDR3 DNA: TGTGCCTGGAGTCCCTTAATTTTTTACAGGGTTTCAGAAGCTTTCTTT; CDR3 protein: CAWSPLIFYRVSEAFF
D gene: NA; clone size: NA; V gene: TRBV6-1; J gene: TRBJ2-5; CDR3 length: 14; CDR3 DNA: TGTGCCAGCAGTGAAGGTGGGGGCCGTGAGACCCAGTACTTC; CDR3 protein: CASSEGGGRETQYF
D gene: TRBD1; clone size: NA; V gene: TRBV5-6; J gene: TRBJ1-1; CDR3 length: 15; CDR3 DNA: TGTGCCAGCAGCCAAGTGGACAGGGTTAGCACTGAAGCTTTCTTT; CDR3 protein: CASSQVDRVSTEAFF
D gene: NA; clone size: NA; V gene: TRBV5-5; J gene: TRBJ2-2; CDR3 length: 14; CDR3 DNA: TGTGCCAGCAGCTCCCTTCAGGGTCCCGGGGAGCTGTTTTTT; CDR3 protein: CASSSLQGPGELFF
D gene: NA; clone size: once; V gene: TRBV4-3; J gene: TRBJ1-5; CDR3 length: 17; CDR3 DNA: TGCGCCAGCAGCCAAGATTGGGCAGAATATAGCAATCAGCCCCAGCATTTT; CDR3 protein: CASSQDWAEYSNQPQHF
D gene: TRBD1; clone size: NA; V gene: TRBV5-1; J gene: TRBJ2-3; CDR3 length: 17; CDR3 DNA: TGCGCCAGCAGCCTTGGGGTGGGACAGGGGACTGCAGATACGCAGTATTTT; CDR3 protein: CASSLGVGQGTADTQYF
D gene: NA; clone size: once; V gene: TRBV10-3; J gene: TRBJ2-7; CDR3 length: 14; CDR3 DNA: TGTGCCATCAGGGAACAGGGGGGGGAAAACGAGCAGTACTTC; CDR3 protein: CAIREQGGENEQYF
D gene: TRBD1; clone size: NA; V gene: TRBV7-2; J gene: TRBJ1-1; CDR3 length: 14; CDR3 DNA: TGTGCCAGCAGCCTTCAGGGGGCGGCATTTGAAGCTTTCTTT; CDR3 protein: CASSLQGAAFEAFF
D gene: TRBD2; clone size: NA; V gene: TRBV9; J gene: TRBJ2-1; CDR3 length: 16; CDR3 DNA: TGTGCCAGCAGCGTAGCTTACCGGGGGGTCCACAATGAGCAGTTCTTC; CDR3 protein: CASSVAYRGVHNEQFF
D gene: TRBD1; clone size: NA; V gene: TRBV19; J gene: TRBJ2-2; CDR3 length: 14; CDR3 DNA: TGTGCCAGTAGCAAACAGGGGGCGGGCGGGGAGCTGTTTTTT; CDR3 protein: CASSKQGAGGELFF
D gene: NA; clone size: once; V gene: TRBV12-5; J gene: TRBJ1-1; CDR3 length: 12; CDR3 DNA: TGTGCTACAAGGGGGATGAACACTGAAGCTTTCTTT; CDR3 protein: CATRGMNTEAFF
D gene: NA; clone size: NA; V gene: TRBV18; J gene: TRBJ2-2; CDR3 length: 15; CDR3 DNA: TGTGCCAGCTCACCACCGGAGGGGAACACCGGGGAGCTGTTTTTT; CDR3 protein: CASSPPEGNTGELFF
D gene: TRBD1; clone size: NA; V gene: TRBV2; J gene: TRBJ1-1; CDR3 length: 14; CDR3 DNA: TGTGCCAGCAGGGGGTACAGGGGGGGCACTGAAGCTTTCTTT; CDR3 protein: CASRGYRGGTEAFF
D gene: TRBD1; clone size: NA; V gene: TRBV29-1; J gene: TRBJ2-2; CDR3 length: 14; CDR3 DNA: TGCAGCGCTACGGACAGGGGGGGTACCGGGGAGCTGTTTTTT; CDR3 protein: CSATDRGGTGELFF
D gene: NA; clone size: NA; V gene: TRBV7-2; J gene: TRBJ2-7; CDR3 length: 13; CDR3 DNA: TGTGCCAGCAGCTTAGAGGTCGGGCTAGCGCAGTACTTC; CDR3 protein: CASSLEVGLAQYF
D gene: NA; clone size: NA; V gene: TRBV18; J gene: TRBJ1-4; CDR3 length: 15; CDR3 DNA: TGTGCCAGCTCACCCCCGGGAGCCAGAAGTGAAAAACTGTTTTTT; CDR3 protein: CASSPPGARSEKLFF
D gene: NA; clone size: NA; V gene: TRBV7-3; J gene: TRBJ2-2; CDR3 length: 15; CDR3 DNA: TGTGCCAGCAGCTTAAGTTTCTCGAACACCGGGGAGCTGTTTTTT; CDR3 protein: CASSLSFSNTGELFF
D gene: NA; clone size: NA; V gene: TRBV6-5; J gene: TRBJ1-1; CDR3 length: 15; CDR3 DNA: TGTGCCAGCAGCCCCACTCCAGGCGCGAACACTGAAGCTTTCTTT; CDR3 protein: CASSPTPGANTEAFF
D gene: NA; clone size: NA; V gene: TRBV5-1; J gene: TRBJ1-1; CDR3 length: 15; CDR3 DNA: TGCGCCAGCAGCTTGGGAACAGGGATCGTAACTGAAGCTTTCTTT; CDR3 protein: CASSLGTGIVTEAFF
D gene: NA; clone size: NA; V gene: TRBV4-2; J gene: TRBJ2-2; CDR3 length: 17; CDR3 DNA: TGTGCCAGCAGCCAAGAGAGGGTAGCGACGAACACCGGGGAGCTGTTTTTT; CDR3 protein: CASSQERVATNTGELFF
D gene: TRBD1; clone size: once; V gene: TRBV6-6; J gene: TRBJ1-2; CDR3 length: 11; CDR3 DNA: TGTGCCAGCAGTCGGACAGGGGCGGACACCTTC; CDR3 protein: CASSRTGADTF
D gene: NA; clone size: NA; V gene: TRBV11-2; J gene: TRBJ1-2; CDR3 length: 14; CDR3 DNA: TGTGCCAGCAGCTTAGAACCCCGAGGAAGGGGCTACACCTTC; CDR3 protein: CASSLEPRGRGYTF
D gene: TRBD2; clone size: NA; V gene: TRBV9; J gene: TRBJ2-2; CDR3 length: 15; CDR3 DNA: TGTGCCAGCAGCTCAAGACTAGCGGACACCGGGGAGCTGTTTTTT; CDR3 protein: CASSSRLADTGELFF
D gene: NA; clone size: few; V gene: TRBV5-1; J gene: TRBJ1-6; CDR3 length: 18; CDR3 DNA: TGCGCCAGCAGCTTGGTCGGGTCTTCCTCGGTATACAATTCACCCCTCCACTTT; CDR3 protein: CASSLVGSSSVYNSPLHF
D gene: NA; clone size: NA; V gene: TRBV5-4; J gene: TRBJ2-5; CDR3 length: 15; CDR3 DNA: TGTGCCAGCAGCTCATCACGGACAGCGCAAGAGACCCAGTACTTC; CDR3 protein: CASSSSRTAQETQYF
D gene: NA; clone size: NA; V gene: TRBV12-3/TRBV12-4; J gene: TRBJ1-5; CDR3 length: 13; CDR3 DNA: TGTGCCAGCAGTTTGGCGGGGAACCAGCCCCAGCATTTT; CDR3 protein: CASSLAGNQPQHF
D gene: TRBD2; clone size: NA; V gene: TRBV7-3; J gene: TRBJ2-3; CDR3 length: 18; CDR3 DNA: TGTGCCAGCAGCTTAACCGCACTAGCGGGGGGTTTCACAGATACGCAGTATTTT; CDR3 protein: CASSLTALAGGFTDTQYF
D gene: NA; clone size: NA; V gene: TRBV6-4; J gene: TRBJ1-2; CDR3 length: 14; CDR3 DNA: TGTGCCAGCAGTGCGGAATCCGCAGGGCGCGGCTACACCTTC; CDR3 protein: CASSAESAGRGYTF
D gene: NA; clone size: NA; V gene: TRBV5-1; J gene: TRBJ1-2; CDR3 length: 13; CDR3 DNA: TGCGCCAGCAGCTTGGCCGGGGTAGGAGGCTACACCTTC; CDR3 protein: CASSLAGVGGYTF
D gene: NA; clone size: once; V gene: TRBV6-5; J gene: TRBJ1-1; CDR3 length: 13; CDR3 DNA: TGTGGCCTCTCGTGGGGGGTGAACACTGAAGCTTTCTTT; CDR3 protein: CGLSWGVNTEAFF
D gene: TRBD1; clone size: once; V gene: TRBV20-1; J gene: TRBJ1-6; CDR3 length: 15; CDR3 DNA: TGCAGTGCTAGTACCAACCAGGGGGATAATTCACCCCTCCACTTT; CDR3 protein: CSASTNQGDNSPLHF
D gene: NA; clone size: NA; V gene: TRBV24-1; J gene: TRBJ2-1; CDR3 length: 13; CDR3 DNA: TGTGCCACCAGGGGCCCCTCAGGGGATGAGCAGTTCTTC; CDR3 protein: CATRGPSGDEQFF
D gene: NA; clone size: NA; V gene: TRBV2; J gene: TRBJ2-3; CDR3 length: 14; CDR3 DNA: TGTGCCAGCAGAGCCGGGATCCTCACAGATACGCAGTATTTT; CDR3 protein: CASRAGILTDTQYF
D gene: TRBD1; clone size: NA; V gene: TRBV6-1; J gene: TRBJ1-5; CDR3 length: 15; CDR3 DNA: TGTGCCAGCAGTGAGACTAGGACAGGGGGAATGGCCCAGCATTTT; CDR3 protein: CASSETRTGGMAQHF
D gene: NA; clone size: once; V gene: TRBV3-1/TRBV3-2; J gene: TRBJ1-6; CDR3 length: 14; CDR3 DNA: TGTGCCAGCAGCCAAGTTTCTGACAGGCGGCCCCTCCACTTT; CDR3 protein: CASSQVSDRRPLHF
D gene: TRBD1; clone size: many; V gene: TRBV18; J gene: TRBJ2-5; CDR3 length: 14; CDR3 DNA: TGTGCCAGCTCACCTCAAACAGGGGAAGAGACCCAGTACTTC; CDR3 protein: CASSPQTGEETQYF
D gene: NA; clone size: NA; V gene: TRBV19; J gene: TRBJ1-1; CDR3 length: 11; CDR3 DNA: TGTGCCAGACAGGCGAACACTGAAGCTTTCTTT; CDR3 protein: CARQANTEAFF
D gene: NA; clone size: NA; V gene: TRBV4-1; J gene: TRBJ1-1; CDR3 length: 13; CDR3 DNA: TGCGCCAGCAGACCCACCCGGGACACTGAAGCTTTCTTT; CDR3 protein: CASRPTRDTEAFF
D gene: TRBD2; clone size: NA; V gene: TRBV7-3; J gene: TRBJ2-3; CDR3 length: 17; CDR3 DNA: TGTGCCAGCAGCTTAGTGGCTAGCGGGGGGGCGGCAGATACGCAGTATTTT; CDR3 protein: CASSLVASGGAADTQYF
D gene: NA; clone size: once; V gene: TRBV6-5; J gene: TRBJ2-7; CDR3 length: 15; CDR3 DNA: TGTGCCAGCAGTTACTCTCTCAGGGGTCAATACGAGCAGTACTTC; CDR3 protein: CASSYSLRGQYEQYF
D gene: TRBD2; clone size: NA; V gene: TRBV27; J gene: TRBJ2-3; CDR3 length: 16; CDR3 DNA: TGTGCCAGCAGTTTTTCCCTAGCGGGGGGCACAGATACGCAGTATTTT; CDR3 protein: CASSFSLAGGTDTQYF
D gene: NA; clone size: NA; V gene: TRBV3-1/TRBV3-2; J gene: TRBJ1-1; CDR3 length: 11; CDR3 DNA: TGTGCCAGCACGGGGAACACTGAAGCTTTCTTT; CDR3 protein: CASTGNTEAFF
D gene: NA; clone size: NA; V gene: TRBV5-8; J gene: TRBJ1-2; CDR3 length: 13; CDR3 DNA: TGTGCCAGCAGCGTACGGGGGGATTCGGGGGACACCTTC; CDR3 protein: CASSVRGDSGDTF
D gene: TRBD2; clone size: NA; V gene: TRBV7-3; J gene: TRBJ2-3; CDR3 length: 15; CDR3 DNA: TGTGCCAGCAGCCGGGGGGTAGCTAGCACAGATACGCAGTATTTT; CDR3 protein: CASSRGVASTDTQYF
D gene: NA; clone size: NA; V gene: TRBV12-3/TRBV12-4; J gene: TRBJ1-2; CDR3 length: 11; CDR3 DNA: TGTGCCAGCAGTTTCACCGGAGTAGACACCTTC; CDR3 protein: CASSFTGVDTF
D gene: NA; clone size: NA; V gene: TRBV4-2; J gene: TRBJ2-4; CDR3 length: 19; CDR3 DNA: TGTGCCAGCAGCCAACCTCTGGCGGCACGCCCTTTGGCCAAAAACATTCAGTACTTC; CDR3 protein: CASSQPLAARPLAKNIQYF
D gene: TRBD1; clone size: NA; V gene: TRBV6-5; J gene: TRBJ1-3; CDR3 length: 15; CDR3 DNA: TGTGCCACCTCTTCACCGGACAGGGCCGGAAACACCATATATTTT; CDR3 protein: CATSSPDRAGNTIYF
D gene: TRBD2; clone size: NA; V gene: TRBV4-1; J gene: TRBJ2-5; CDR3 length: 20; CDR3 DNA: TGCGCCAGCAGCCAAGAGACCTGGGCTAGCGGGGGGTTCCAACAAGAGACCCAGTACTTC; CDR3 protein: CASSQETWASGGFQQETQYF
D gene: TRBD2; clone size: NA; V gene: TRBV12-5; J gene: TRBJ2-1; CDR3 length: 16; CDR3 DNA: TGTGCTAGTGGTTTGAGACTAGCGGGCTTCTACAATGAGCAGTTCTTC; CDR3 protein: CASGLRLAGFYNEQFF
D gene: TRBD2; clone size: NA; V gene: TRBV5-1; J gene: TRBJ2-5; CDR3 length: 14; CDR3 DNA: TGCGCCAGCAGCGTGGGACTAGCGGAAGAGACCCAGTACTTC; CDR3 protein: CASSVGLAEETQYF
D gene: TRBD2; clone size: NA; V gene: TRBV10-3; J gene: TRBJ2-1; CDR3 length: 17; CDR3 DNA: TGTGCCATCAGGGGACTAGCGGGGGGGCGGACCTACAATGAGCAGTTCTTC; CDR3 protein: CAIRGLAGGRTYNEQFF
D gene: NA; clone size: NA; V gene: TRBV13; J gene: TRBJ2-4; CDR3 length: 15; CDR3 DNA: TGTGCCAGCAGCTTGAGGGGGAGGGTACAAAACATTCAGTACTTC; CDR3 protein: CASSLRGRVQNIQYF
D gene: TRBD1; clone size: NA; V gene: TRBV4-1; J gene: TRBJ1-2; CDR3 length: 15; CDR3 DNA: TGCGCCAGCAGCCAAGACGGGACAGGGGGTGGTGGCTACACCTTC; CDR3 protein: CASSQDGTGGGGYTF
D gene: NA; clone size: NA; V gene: TRBV5-6; J gene: TRBJ2-2; CDR3 length: 15; CDR3 DNA: TGTGCCAGCAGCTTGGAATTCCGGTACACCGGGGAGCTGTTTTTT; CDR3 protein: CASSLEFRYTGELFF
D gene: TRBD1; clone size: few; V gene: TRBV18; J gene: TRBJ1-1; CDR3 length: 16; CDR3 DNA: TGTGCCAGCTCACCACGAACAGGGGGCACGGGCACTGAAGCTTTCTTT; CDR3 protein: CASSPRTGGTGTEAFF
D gene: NA; clone size: NA; V gene: TRBV27; J gene: TRBJ2-5; CDR3 length: 14; CDR3 DNA: TGTGCCAGCAGATTGGCGGGTGCCGGAGAGACCCAGTACTTC; CDR3 protein: CASRLAGAGETQYF
D gene: TRBD2; clone size: NA; V gene: TRBV9; J gene: TRBJ2-3; CDR3 length: 17; CDR3 DNA: TGTGCCAGCAGCGGGACTAGCGGGGGCCTTAGCACAGATACGCAGTATTTT; CDR3 protein: CASSGTSGGLSTDTQYF
D gene: TRBD1; clone size: NA; V gene: TRBV19; J gene: TRBJ1-4; CDR3 length: 15; CDR3 DNA: TGTGCCAGTAGTGCGCGGGACAGCGAGAATGAAAAACTGTTTTTT; CDR3 protein: CASSARDSENEKLFF